This T cell receptor (beta chain) emerged from a study of blood T cell repertoires in COVID-19. On the study more broadly: COVID-19 samples from acute and convalescent phases originated in the United States, Italy and Spain.

Sequencing was performed with immunoSEQ multiplex PCR; in TCRdb, only in-frame clones are kept and a portion is missing. The sample records 340,000 or so clones, roughly 87% being singletons. This CDR3 is 14 amino acids long. With V trimmed by 2 bases and J by 4 bases, 4 bases remained unmatched. The germline CDR1 and CDR2 sequences are MDHEN and SYDVKM. This chain uses TRBV28 with TRBJ1-2; 7 bases line up with TRBD1. The TCR originated in a man in his forties or fifties with active or convalescent COVID-19. Sequencing input: peripheral blood. This chain's CDR3 is CASSLSSGGYGYTF. Written as DNA, the CDR3 is TGTGCCAGCAGTTTAAGTTCAGGGGGCTATGGCTACACCTTC.